The 28 T cell receptor delta chains below all came from one sample that was sequenced in a study of Vδ1+ human thymocytes (dated by TCRdb to 2017 to 2018). For sequencing, an Illumina MiSeq was employed. RNA was extracted with the RNeasy mini kit and reverse transcribed using Superscript III. To generate the CDR3 amplicons, a multiplex PCR was run using pooled V-gene forward primers together with a constant-region reverse primer that carried Illumina adaptor overhangs. Clone calls in TCRdb were regenerated from the public reads with CATT, after which identical DNA sequences shared one row. Here the sample has tens of thousands of delta-chain clones; roughly 15% occur a single time. About 0.4% of the sample is held by the ten biggest clonotypes. Their antigen targets remain unknown. What the authors observed across the whole study: Unlike the oligoclonal repertoires in peripheral blood, the thymic TRG and TRD repertoires appeared highly polyclonal, with Gaussian CDR3 length distributions.

The sequenced material came from Vdelta1+ gamma-delta thymocytes from the thymus. The sample's cell subset or site label is to be understood as: FACS-sorted CD3+ TCRalphabeta- TCRVdelta1+ TCRVdelta2- thymocytes. Receptors originate from a girl under two years old who had congenital heart surgery.

This clone was observed a handful of times. This rearrangement joins TRDV1 to TRDJ1; 13 bases align to TRDD3. CDR1 and CDR2 (germline): TSWWSYY, QGS. Germline trimming cut 1 base from V and 7 bases from J; bases unmatched to any gene: 15. The CDR3 is 19 amino acids. The CDR3 coding sequence is TGTGCTCTTGGGGAACCCGGTCGGTCTAGACTGGGGGATACGGGTAAACTCATCTTT. This codes for CALGEPGRSRLGDTGKLIF.

The chain combines TRDV1 with TRDJ1, with TRDD3 matching 12 bases. The CDR3 spans 18 residues. Trimming at V came to 6 bases and at J to 3 bases, leaving 14 bases not matched to a gene. Germline loops: CDR1 TSWWSYY, CDR2 QGS. The DNA for the CDR3 is TGTGCTCTTGGACTACCTTCTGGGGGATACGTTTGCTCCGATAAACTCATCTTT. As protein: CALGLPSGGYVCSDKLIF.

This clone has just a few counts. V is TRDV1 and J is TRDJ1, with 7 bases that match TRDD3. From germline, CDR1 is TSWWSYY and CDR2 QGS. This CDR3 is 19 amino acids long. Unmatched junction bases numbered 15, after V lost 2 bases and J lost 0 bases. The CDR3 reads CALGERGPSLGIDTDKLIF. The CDR3 DNA is TGTGCTCTTGGGGAAAGGGGACCCTCCCTGGGGATAGACACCGATAAACTCATCTTT.

This clone was observed a handful of times. The chain uses TRDV1 and TRDJ1; the match to TRDD3 covers 8 bases. This CDR3 is built from 18 residues. V gave up 4 bases and J gave up 0 bases; unmatched junction bases: 13. Germline CDR1 reads TSWWSYY; CDR2 reads QGS. CDR3: CALGVRNWGSQYTDKLIF. The CDR3 DNA is TGTGCTCTTGGGGTGAGAAACTGGGGGTCACAGTACACCGATAAACTCATCTTT.

The chain joins TRDV1 to TRDJ1; the D is unclear. Deletions cut 0 bases from V and 0 bases from J, with 35 bases between. The CDR3 length is 24 residues. Germline loops: CDR1 TSWWSYY, CDR2 QGS. CDR3 region: CALGELRPPFAVPGGSGYTDKLIF. CDR3 coding DNA: TGTGCTCTTGGGGAACTTAGACCTCCGTTTGCTGTTCCGGGTGGGAGCGGGTACACCGATAAACTCATCTTT.

A few counts support this clone. The chain recombines TRDV1 with TRDJ1, with D perhaps TRDD2 or TRDD3 (8 bases each). The CDR3 is 21 residues long. CDR1 is TSWWSYY and CDR2 is QGS in the germline V gene. V was shortened by 4 bases and J by 6 bases, with 36 bases between the two germline ends. The CDR3 protein is CALGASYGWGIDPPISYKLIF. CDR3 nucleotides: TGTGCTCTTGGGGCTTCCTACGGGTGGGGGATCGACCCACCAATCTCGTATAAACTCATCTTT.

This clone has only a few counts. At one end, the junction sequence differs from germline, possibly due to a read error. V and J are TRDV1 and TRDJ1; 8 nucleotides agree with TRDD3. This CDR3 comprises 22 residues. Germline CDR1 is TSWWSYY and CDR2 is QGS. In DNA, the CDR3 is TGTGCTCTTGGGGAGGAACCCCCCGGCCAAGTACTGGGGGCCCTGTACACCGATAGACTCATCTTT. This translates into CALGEEPPGQVLGALYTDRLIF.

The chain uses TRDV1 and TRDJ1; D gene uncertain. This CDR3 spans 16 amino acids. CDR1 TSWWSYY and CDR2 QGS come from the germline V gene. V was trimmed by 0 bases and J by 5 bases, leaving 16 bases between them. In nucleotides, the CDR3 is TGTGCTCTTGGGGAACTTGAGTCCGCCATAACTGATAAACTCATCTTT. As protein: CALGELESAITDKLIF.

The chain carries TRDV2 and TRDJ1; 8 nucleotides match TRDD3. This CDR3 is 15 amino acids long. The germline CDR1 and CDR2 sequences are GEAIGNYY and EKD. The trim removed 0 bases at V and 5 bases at J, leaving 7 bases unmatched. CDR3 region: CACDTALPGGDKLIF. CDR3 nucleotide sequence: TGTGCCTGTGACACCGCCCTACCTGGGGGAGATAAACTCATCTTT.

This clone was seen more than once but under ten times. The chain has TRDV1 and TRDJ1; TRDD3 agrees at 12 bases. The germline V gene has CDR1 TSWWSYY and CDR2 QGS. The junction had 20 bases not matched to a gene; V was cut back by 0 bases and J by 0 bases. The CDR3 covers 23 residues. The CDR3 reads CALGELEVGKVWGIRGYTDKLIF. DNA for the CDR3: TGTGCTCTTGGGGAACTAGAAGTGGGCAAGGTCTGGGGGATACGGGGGTACACCGATAAACTCATCTTT.

This clone was found a few times. The chain joins TRDV1 to TRDJ1; 8 nucleotides align to TRDD3. From germline, CDR1 is TSWWSYY and CDR2 QGS. The V and J ends lost 2 bases and 1 base, in that order; junction bases with no gene match: 33. CDR3 length equals 25 residues. The CDR3 region has the DNA TGTGCTCTTGGGGAAAAAGGTGATACCCTACCCGACTGGGGGCAACTGTTGTGGGGCACCGATAAACTCATCTTT. Amino acid sequence: CALGEKGDTLPDWGQLLWGTDKLIF.

The genes are TRDV1 and TRDJ1, with 12 bases aligning to TRDD3. V trimming: 3 bases; J trimming: 0 bases; junction bases outside the gene matches: 23. The germline V gene has CDR1 TSWWSYY and CDR2 QGS. The CDR3 length is 23 residues. The CDR3 loop reads CALGDAQGGTGGYNKSYTDKLIF. CDR3 sequence (DNA): TGTGCTCTTGGGGATGCCCAGGGGGGTACTGGGGGATACAATAAATCGTACACCGATAAACTCATCTTT.

J is TRDJ1 and V is TRDV1; 13 bases map to TRDD3. Germline V lookup: CDR1 TSWWSYY, CDR2 QGS. This CDR3 has 24 amino acids. V was clipped by 0 bases and J by 2 bases; unmatched bases: 24. The CDR3 coding sequence is TGTGCTCTTGGGGAACTGATCGCTTCCTCACAATACTGGGGGATACGGGCGGGTACCGATAAACTCATCTTT. It yields the protein CALGELIASSQYWGIRAGTDKLIF.

The chain joins TRDV1 to TRDJ1; 7 bases fit TRDD3. The CDR3 runs 16 residues. Unmatched junction bases numbered 15, after V lost 3 bases and J lost 8 bases. The germline V gene has CDR1 TSWWSYY and CDR2 QGS. The CDR3 DNA reads TGTGCTCTTGGGGAGCCTTCACCCGAGTGGGGGAGAAAACTCATCTTT. Translated: CALGEPSPEWGRKLIF.

With respect to this clone: Relative to the germline gene, one junction end is altered; a read error may explain this. V gene TRDV1 combines with J gene TRDJ1; 9 bases line up with TRDD3. The V gene's germline CDR1 is TSWWSYY and CDR2 QGS. The CDR3 consists of 19 residues. CDR3 protein: CALGPTSGFTGGPTGKLIF. CDR3 nucleotides: TGTGCTCTTGGCCCTACTTCCGGGTTTACTGGGGGACCCACCGGTAAACTCATCTTT.

The table lists this clone with a few counts. This sequence joins TRDV1 and TRDJ1, with D tentatively TRDD2 (5 bases). The V gene lost 0 bases and the J gene lost 1 base, with 18 bases spanning the gap. Germline V gives CDR1 TSWWSYY, CDR2 QGS. CDR3 length: 18 residues. The CDR3 sequence: CALGELAPPPLRTDKLIF. The CDR3 DNA sequence: TGTGCTCTTGGGGAACTAGCTCCCCCACCCCTACGCACCGATAAACTCATCTTT.

This chain uses TRDV1 with TRDJ1; 9 bases agree with TRDD2. V dropped 9 bases and J dropped 8; count of bases not matched to a gene: 31. The germline V gene has CDR1 TSWWSYY and CDR2 QGS. CDR3 length equals 20 residues. The CDR3 coding sequence is TGTGCTCTCTACCTTCCTACGGAGCTTGTCGTGGCCTTTCAGTTATCAAAACTCATCTTT. Protein: CALYLPTELVVAFQLSKLIF.

This clone has a handful of counts. J is TRDJ1 and V is TRDV1, with unresolved D. Germline CDR1 and CDR2: TSWWSYY and QGS. The CDR3 runs to 21 residues. V lost 0 bases and J 3 bases, leaving 29 bases between the germline ends. CDR3 amino acids: CALGELTEVGPPPTRADKLIF. In DNA, the CDR3 is TGTGCTCTTGGGGAACTAACCGAAGTGGGACCACCCCCGACCAGGGCCGATAAACTCATCTTT.

V and J are TRDV1 and TRDJ1; 8 bases map to TRDD2. The CDR3 length is 20 residues. V shed 1 base and J 0 bases; nucleotides not matched to a gene: 16. Germline V gene sequence: CDR1 TSWWSYY, CDR2 QGS. This CDR3 reads CALGEPGSSYVGVYTDKLIF. In DNA form, the CDR3 reads TGTGCTCTTGGGGAACCCGGATCTTCCTACGTTGGGGTCTACACCGATAAACTCATCTTT.

The chain employs TRDV1 and TRDJ1; D is unresolved. CDR1 is TSWWSYY and CDR2 is QGS in the germline V gene. The V and J ends lost 7 bases and 5 bases respectively, with 14 bases between them. This CDR3 contains 13 residues. The CDR3 sequence is CALELRLWDKLIF. CDR3 in DNA: TGTGCTCTTGAGCTACGACTGTGGGATAAACTCATCTTT.

This clone was counted only a few times. The V call is TRDV1, the J call TRDJ1; the match to TRDD3 covers 8 bases. Germline lookup yields CDR1 TSWWSYY and CDR2 QGS. V trimming: 3 bases; J trimming: 2 bases; junction bases outside the gene matches: 20. The CDR3 length is 20 residues. CDR3 bases: TGTGCTCTTGGGGACCCCGTCCCACTCCCACCCCTGGGGGAGACCGATAAACTCATCTTT. Protein sequence: CALGDPVPLPPLGETDKLIF.

This clone was counted only a few times. The chain recombines TRDV1 with TRDJ1, with a tentative D call TRDD2 (6 bases). Germline-derived CDR1 and CDR2 are TSWWSYY and QGS. V lost 1 base to trimming and J lost 10 bases, with 28 bases between them. The CDR3 covers 18 residues. DNA for the CDR3: TGTGCTCTTGGGGAACGATGGGCTCCTACACCGGGGTCCGGTTTACTCATCTTT. Amino acid sequence: CALGERWAPTPGSGLLIF.

This clone came up a few times. The V call is TRDV1, the J call TRDJ1, with TRDD3 matching over 9 bases. This CDR3 contains 19 residues. The J segment lost 10 bases and the V segment lost 4 bases, leaving 25 bases of the junction unmatched. Per germline, CDR1 TSWWSYY and CDR2 QGS. CDR3: CALGACTWGYGSGLEGLIF. In nucleotides, the CDR3 is TGTGCTCTTGGGGCCTGTACTTGGGGATACGGGTCCGGGCTCGAAGGACTCATCTTT.

The chain is built from TRDV1 and TRDJ1, with no clear D. The V end was cut by 3 bases, the J end by 0 bases, with 11 bases between. The CDR3 consists of 15 residues. Germline CDR1 TSWWSYY, CDR2 QGS. As DNA, the CDR3 is TGTGCTCTTGGGGACTTGGGACCGTACACCGATAAACTCATCTTT. Translating it yields CALGDLGPYTDKLIF.

This chain joins TRDV1 and TRDJ1; possible D gene TRDD3, 5 bases. The CDR3 has 25 amino acids. The ends were cut back, 0 bases at V and 0 bases at J, with 38 bases in the middle. Germline loops: CDR1 TSWWSYY, CDR2 QGS. The CDR3 DNA follows: TGTGCTCTTGGGGAACTCTACGAGGCCACAAAAGGGATCCGTAACCATGAATCGTACACCGATAAACTCATCTTT. This gives the protein CALGELYEATKGIRNHESYTDKLIF.

V gene TRDV1 combines with J gene TRDJ1, with D uncertain. This CDR3 is 15 amino acids long. Germline CDR1 and CDR2: TSWWSYY and QGS. V lost 1 base, J lost 3 bases, and 12 bases lay in between. CDR3 sequence reads: CALGERGYRADKLIF. Here the CDR3 DNA reads TGTGCTCTTGGGGAACGGGGCTATCGGGCCGATAAACTCATCTTT.

The V and J genes are TRDV1 and TRDJ1; possible D gene TRDD3, 6 bases. Germline-derived CDR1 and CDR2 are TSWWSYY and QGS. There are 18 residues in the CDR3. Trimming pared 6 bases from V and 2 bases from J, leaving 25 bases between. CDR3 residues: CALGVWWLTGFSTDKLIF. DNA of the CDR3: TGTGCTCTTGGAGTATGGTGGCTTACTGGGTTTTCTACCGATAAACTCATCTTT.

A few counts support this clone. The chain links TRDV2 to TRDJ1; the D is unclear. Germline V gives CDR1 GEAIGNYY, CDR2 EKD. The CDR3 is made up of 10 amino acids. V dropped 4 bases and J dropped 7 bases, with 6 bases sitting between them. This CDR3 is CACDEAKLIF. The DNA of the CDR3 is TGTGCCTGTGATGAAGCTAAACTCATCTTT.